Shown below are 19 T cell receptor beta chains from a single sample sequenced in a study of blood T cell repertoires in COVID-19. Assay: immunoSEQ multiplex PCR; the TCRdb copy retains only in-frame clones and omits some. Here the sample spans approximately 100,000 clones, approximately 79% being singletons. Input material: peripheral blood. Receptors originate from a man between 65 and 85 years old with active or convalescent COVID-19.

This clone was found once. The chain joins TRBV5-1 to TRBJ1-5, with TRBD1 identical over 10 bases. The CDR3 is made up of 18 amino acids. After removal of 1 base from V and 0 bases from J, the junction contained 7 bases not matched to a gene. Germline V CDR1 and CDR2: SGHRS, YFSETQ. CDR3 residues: CASSLFGTGVYSNQPQHF. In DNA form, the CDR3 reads TGCGCCAGCAGCTTGTTCGGGACAGGGGTTTATAGCAATCAGCCCCAGCATTTT.

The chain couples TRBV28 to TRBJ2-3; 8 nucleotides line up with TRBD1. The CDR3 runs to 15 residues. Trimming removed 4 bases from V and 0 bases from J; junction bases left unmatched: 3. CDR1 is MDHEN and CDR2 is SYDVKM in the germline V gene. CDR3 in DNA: TGTGCCAGCAGTTCTTGGGACAGGAGCACAGATACGCAGTATTTT. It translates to CASSSWDRSTDTQYF.

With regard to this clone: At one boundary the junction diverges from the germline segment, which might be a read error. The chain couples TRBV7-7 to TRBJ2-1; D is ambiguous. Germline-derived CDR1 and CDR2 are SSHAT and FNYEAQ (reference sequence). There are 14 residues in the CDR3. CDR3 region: CASSLSPASNEQFF. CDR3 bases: TGTGCTAGCAGCTTATCGCCCGCCAGCAATGAGCAGTTCTTC. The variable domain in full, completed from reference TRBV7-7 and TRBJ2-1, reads GAGVSQSPRYKVTKRGQDVTLRCDPISSHATLYWYQQALGQGPEFLTYFNYEAQPDKSGLPSDRFSAERPEGSISTLTIQRTEQRDSAMYRCASSLSPASNEQFFGPGTRLTVL.

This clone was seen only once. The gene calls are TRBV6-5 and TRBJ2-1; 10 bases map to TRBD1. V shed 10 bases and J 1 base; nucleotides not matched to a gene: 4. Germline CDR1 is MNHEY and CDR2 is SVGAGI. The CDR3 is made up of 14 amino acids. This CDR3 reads CATGQGNSYNEQFF. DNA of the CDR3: TGTGCCACGGGACAGGGGAATTCCTACAATGAGCAGTTCTTC.

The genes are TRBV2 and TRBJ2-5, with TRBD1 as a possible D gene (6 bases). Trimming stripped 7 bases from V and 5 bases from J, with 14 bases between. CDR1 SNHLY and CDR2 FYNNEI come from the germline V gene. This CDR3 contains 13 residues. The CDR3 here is CASKSVGAETQYF. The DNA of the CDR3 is TGTGCCAGCAAGAGTGTGGGGGCGGAGACCCAGTACTTC. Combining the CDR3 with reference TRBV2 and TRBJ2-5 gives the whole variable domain EPEVTQTPSHQVTQMGQEVILRCVPISNHLYFYWYRQILGQKVEFLVSFYNNEISEKSEIFDDQFSVERPDGSNFTLKIRSTKLEDSAMYFCASKSVGAETQYFGPGTRLLVL.

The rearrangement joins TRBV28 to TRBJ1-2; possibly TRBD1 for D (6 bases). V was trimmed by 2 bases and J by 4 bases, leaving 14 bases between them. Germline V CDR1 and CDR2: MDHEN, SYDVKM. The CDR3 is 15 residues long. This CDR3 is CASSLSLQGVYGYTF. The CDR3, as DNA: TGTGCCAGCAGTTTAAGCCTACAGGGCGTCTATGGCTACACCTTC.

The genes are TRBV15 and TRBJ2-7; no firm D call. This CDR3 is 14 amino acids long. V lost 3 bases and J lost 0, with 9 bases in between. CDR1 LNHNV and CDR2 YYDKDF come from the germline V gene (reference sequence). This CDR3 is CATSRRESSYEQYF. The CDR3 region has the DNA TGTGCCACCAGCAGGAGAGAGAGCTCCTACGAGCAGTACTTC.

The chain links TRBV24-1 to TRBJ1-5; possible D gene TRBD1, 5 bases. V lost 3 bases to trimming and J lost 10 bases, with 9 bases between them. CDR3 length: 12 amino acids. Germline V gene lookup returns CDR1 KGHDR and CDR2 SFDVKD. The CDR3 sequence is CATSDSTGPQHF. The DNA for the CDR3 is TGTGCCACCAGTGATAGTACAGGTCCCCAGCATTTT.

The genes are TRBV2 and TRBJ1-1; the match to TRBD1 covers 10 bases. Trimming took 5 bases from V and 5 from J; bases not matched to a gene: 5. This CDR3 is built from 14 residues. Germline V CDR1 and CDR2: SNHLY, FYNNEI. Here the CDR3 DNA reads TGTGCCAGCAGTCCCGGACAGGGGGTAACTGAAGCTTTCTTT. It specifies CASSPGQGVTEAFF.

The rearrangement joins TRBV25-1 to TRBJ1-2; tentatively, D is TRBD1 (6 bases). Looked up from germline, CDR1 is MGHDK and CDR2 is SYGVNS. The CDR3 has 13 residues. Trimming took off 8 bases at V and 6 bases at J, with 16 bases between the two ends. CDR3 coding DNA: TGTGCCAGCCAGTCAAGGGGACAAGATGGCTACACCTTC. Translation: CASQSRGQDGYTF.

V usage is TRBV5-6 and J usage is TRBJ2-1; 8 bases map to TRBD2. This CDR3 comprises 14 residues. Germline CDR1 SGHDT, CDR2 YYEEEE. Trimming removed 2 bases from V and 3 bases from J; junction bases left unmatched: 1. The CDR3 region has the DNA TGTGCCAGCAGCTTACTAGCGGTCTACAATGAGCAGTTCTTC. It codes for CASSLLAVYNEQFF.

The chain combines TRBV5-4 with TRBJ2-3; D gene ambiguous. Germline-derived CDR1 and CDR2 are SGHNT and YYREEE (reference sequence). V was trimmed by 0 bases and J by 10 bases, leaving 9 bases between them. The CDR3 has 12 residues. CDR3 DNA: TGTGCCAGCAGCTTGGATTCGGGTCCGCAGTATTTT. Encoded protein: CASSLDSGPQYF. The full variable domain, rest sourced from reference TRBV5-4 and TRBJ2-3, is ETGVTQSPTHLIKTRGQQVTLRCSSQSGHNTVSWYQQALGQGPQFIFQYYREEENGRGNFPPRFSGLQFPNYSSELNVNALELDDSALYLCASSLDSGPQYFGPGTRLTVL.

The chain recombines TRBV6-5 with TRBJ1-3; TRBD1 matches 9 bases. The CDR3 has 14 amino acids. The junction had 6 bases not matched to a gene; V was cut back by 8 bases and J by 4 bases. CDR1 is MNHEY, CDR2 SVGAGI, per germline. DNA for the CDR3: TGTGCCAGCTCCCGACAGGGGGTCGGAAACACCATATATTTT. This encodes CASSRQGVGNTIYF.

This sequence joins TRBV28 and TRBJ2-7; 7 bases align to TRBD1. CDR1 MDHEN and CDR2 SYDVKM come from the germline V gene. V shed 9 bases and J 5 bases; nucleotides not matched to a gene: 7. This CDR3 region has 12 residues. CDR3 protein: CASTGDVDEQYF. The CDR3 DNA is TGTGCCAGTACAGGGGACGTCGACGAGCAGTACTTC.

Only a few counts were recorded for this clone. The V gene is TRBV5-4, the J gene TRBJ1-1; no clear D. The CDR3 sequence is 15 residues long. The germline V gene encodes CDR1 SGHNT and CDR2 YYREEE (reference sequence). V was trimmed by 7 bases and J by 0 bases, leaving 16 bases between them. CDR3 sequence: CASAYDQAMNTEAFF. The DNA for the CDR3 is TGTGCCAGCGCATATGATCAGGCTATGAACACTGAAGCTTTCTTT. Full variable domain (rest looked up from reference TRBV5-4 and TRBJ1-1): ETGVTQSPTHLIKTRGQQVTLRCSSQSGHNTVSWYQQALGQGPQFIFQYYREEENGRGNFPPRFSGLQFPNYSSELNVNALELDDSALYLCASAYDQAMNTEAFFGQGTRLTVV.

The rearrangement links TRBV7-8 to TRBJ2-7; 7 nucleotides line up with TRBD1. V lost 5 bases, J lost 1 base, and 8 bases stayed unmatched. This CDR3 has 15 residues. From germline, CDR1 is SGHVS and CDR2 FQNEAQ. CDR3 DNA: TGTGCCAGCAGCCCCTCCGGGACAGCTTCCTACGAGCAGTACTTC. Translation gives CASSPSGTASYEQYF.

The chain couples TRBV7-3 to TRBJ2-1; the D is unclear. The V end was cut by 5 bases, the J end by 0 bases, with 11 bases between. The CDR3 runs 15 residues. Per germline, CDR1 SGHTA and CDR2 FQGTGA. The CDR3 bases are TGTGCCAGCAGCCCCGGAGTGGTCTCCTACAATGAGCAGTTCTTC. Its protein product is CASSPGVVSYNEQFF.

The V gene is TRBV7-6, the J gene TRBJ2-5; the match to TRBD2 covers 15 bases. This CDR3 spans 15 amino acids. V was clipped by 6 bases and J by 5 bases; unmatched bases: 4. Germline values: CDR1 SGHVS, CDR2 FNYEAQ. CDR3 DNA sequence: TGTGCCAGCAGTCGGACTAGCGGGAGGGTGGAGACCCAGTACTTC. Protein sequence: CASSRTSGRVETQYF.

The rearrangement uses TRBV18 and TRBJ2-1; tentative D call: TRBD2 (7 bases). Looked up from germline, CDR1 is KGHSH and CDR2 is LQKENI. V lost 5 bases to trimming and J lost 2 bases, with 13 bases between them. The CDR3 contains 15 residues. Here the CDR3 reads CASSSDSGTYNEQFF. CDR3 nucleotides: TGTGCCAGCTCATCGGACAGCGGGACCTACAATGAGCAGTTCTTC.